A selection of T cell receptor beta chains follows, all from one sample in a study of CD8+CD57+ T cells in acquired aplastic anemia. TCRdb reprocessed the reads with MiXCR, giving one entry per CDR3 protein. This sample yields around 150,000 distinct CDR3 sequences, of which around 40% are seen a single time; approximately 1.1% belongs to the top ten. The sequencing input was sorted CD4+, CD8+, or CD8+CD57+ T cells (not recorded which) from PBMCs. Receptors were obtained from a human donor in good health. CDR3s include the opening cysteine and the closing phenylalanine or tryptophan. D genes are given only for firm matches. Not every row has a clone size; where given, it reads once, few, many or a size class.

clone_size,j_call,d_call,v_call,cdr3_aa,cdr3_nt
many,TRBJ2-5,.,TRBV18,CASSPDRLVTQYF,TGTGCCAGCTCACCTGACAGGCTAGTTACCCAGTACTTC
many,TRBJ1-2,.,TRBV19,CASSIDQRRRGEGYTF,TGTGCCAGTAGTATAGATCAGAGACGGAGAGGCGAAGGCTACACCTTC
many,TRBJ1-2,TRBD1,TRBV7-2,CASSLLTGAGYGYTF,TGTGCCAGCAGCTTGTTAACAGGGGCGGGGTATGGCTACACCTTC
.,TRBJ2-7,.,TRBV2,CVQQGGSYEQYF,TGTGTCCAGCAAGGGGGGTCCTACGAGCAGTACTTC
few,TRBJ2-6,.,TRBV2,CASSEWTANVLTF,TGTGCCAGCAGTGAATGGACAGCCAACGTCCTGACTTTC
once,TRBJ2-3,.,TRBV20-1,CSARSGAQITQYF,TGCAGTGCTAGAAGCGGCGCCCAGATTACGCAGTATTTT
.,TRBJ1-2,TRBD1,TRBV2,CASTRGRGLGYGYTF,TGTGCCAGCACCAGAGGGAGGGGGCTAGGCTATGGCTACACCTTC
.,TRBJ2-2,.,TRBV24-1,CATSDSTNTGELFF,TGTGCCACCAGTGATTCAACGAACACCGGGGAGCTGTTTTTT
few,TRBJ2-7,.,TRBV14,CASSQVGQSSYEQYF,TGTGCCAGCAGCCAAGTAGGACAGTCCTCCTACGAGCAGTACTTC
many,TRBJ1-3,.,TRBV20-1,CSARVLSSGNTIYF,TGCAGTGCTAGAGTCCTCAGCTCTGGAAACACCATATATTTT
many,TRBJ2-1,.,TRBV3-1,CASSHYNEQFF,TGTGCCAGCAGCCACTACAATGAGCAGTTCTTC
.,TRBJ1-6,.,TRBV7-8,CASSLKGRASYNSPLHF,TGTGCCAGCAGCTTAAAAGGGCGCGCGTCCTATAATTCACCCCTCCACTTT
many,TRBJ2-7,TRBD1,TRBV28,CASSGDSSYEQYF,TGTGCCAGCAGTGGGGACAGCTCCTACGAGCAGTACTTC
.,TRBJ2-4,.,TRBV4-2,CASSQDETTKNIQYF,TGTGCCAGCAGCCAAGACGAGACAACCAAAAACATTCAGTACTTC
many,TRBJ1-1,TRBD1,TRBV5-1,CASSSTGGINTEAFF,TGCGCCAGCAGCTCTACAGGGGGCATCAACACTGAAGCTTTCTTT
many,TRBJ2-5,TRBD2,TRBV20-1,CSARALAGGQETQYF,TGCAGTGCTAGAGCCCTAGCGGGAGGCCAAGAGACCCAGTACTTC